This entry is about one T cell receptor beta chain. The antigen is unknown. When the RNA was reverse transcribed, random hexamers were used with an input of roughly 0.5 to 1 ug. Amplification of TCR beta CDR3 used immunoSEQ multiplex PCR across 54 Vbeta and 13 Jbeta. TCRdb re-called the immunoSEQ multiplex PCR reads with MiXCR, one entry per CDR3 protein. The profile shows 200,000 or so distinct CDR3 sequences, under 97% of them singletons. These data are taken from a study of CD8 T cells in Susac syndrome. Study-wide findings and caveats: Expansion of clones was not seen in the CD4+ T cell repertoires of Susac syndrome.

Per the germline V gene, CDR1 is SQVTM and CDR2 is ANQGSEA. Trimming removed 7 bases from V and 4 bases from J, with 13 bases in between. The CDR3 is 12 residues long. This receptor was obtained from a human donor with Susac syndrome. The J gene is TRBJ1-2, the V gene TRBV29-1; a possible D gene is TRBD1 (5 bases). The material sequenced was CD4+ T cells from PBMCs. CDR3 protein: CSATGVGYGYTF. The CDR3 DNA follows: TGCAGCGCAACAGGAGTGGGCTATGGCTACACCTTC.